A single sample is the source of the 30 T cell receptor beta chains below, sequenced in a study of cytomegalovirus exposure and HLA in healthy donors. In the PCR, 60 Vbeta and 13 Jbeta primers were used. Some clones are missing from TCRdb's copy, which holds only in-frame ones; the method was immunoSEQ multiplex PCR. The repertoire includes 200,000 or so clones, about 81% of them detected once, and 6.5% sits in the top ten. Sequenced input: PBMCs. All receptors derive from a woman between 45 and 60 years old in good health and CMV-seropositive.

This clone was seen more than once but under ten times. The genes are TRBV5-4 and TRBJ2-7; 9 nucleotides agree with TRBD1. This CDR3 is 15 amino acids long. V lost 0 bases and J lost 0; bases outside the gene matches: 1. Per the germline V gene, CDR1 is SGHNT and CDR2 is YYREEE (reference sequence). CDR3 nucleotide sequence: TGTGCCAGCAGCTTGGCGACAGGGGGCTCCTACGAGCAGTACTTC. This encodes CASSLATGGSYEQYF.

The gene calls are TRBV19 and TRBJ2-1; tentative D call: TRBD2 (6 bases). Germline V CDR1 and CDR2: LNHDA, SQIVND (reference sequence). The CDR3 totals 14 residues. The V gene lost 9 bases and the J gene lost 0 bases, with 12 bases spanning the gap. CDR3 in DNA: TGTGCCAGCGTGGACGGGAGCTCCTACAATGAGCAGTTCTTC. Protein sequence: CASVDGSSYNEQFF.

The V call is TRBV7-8, the J call TRBJ2-5; 11 nucleotides agree with TRBD2. The J call is uncertain, as TRBJ2-7 better fits the DNA end. Germline V gene sequence: CDR1 SGHVS, CDR2 FQNEAQ. The CDR3 totals 15 residues. The chain's CDR3 is CASSPLAGGEDEQYF. The CDR3, as DNA: TGTGCCAGCAGCCCCCTAGCGGGAGGAGAGGACGAGCAGTACTTC.

V and J are TRBV6-1 and TRBJ1-5, with TRBD1 identical over 9 bases. Germline CDR1 MNHNS, CDR2 SASEGT. The CDR3 sequence is 14 residues long. Trimming cost V 7 bases and J 2 bases; bases outside gene matches: 3. The CDR3 coding sequence is TGTGCCAGCATGTGGACAGGGGGCAATCAGCCCCAGCATTTT. Protein sequence: CASMWTGGNQPQHF.

In DNA form, the CDR3 reads TGCGCCAGCTCAGGGACAGACGGAAACACCATATATTTT. Translation gives CASSGTDGNTIYF. The V call is TRBV5-1, the J call TRBJ1-3; 7 nucleotides match TRBD1. The CDR3 is 13 amino acids. Germline values: CDR1 SGHRS, CDR2 YFSETQ. Unmatched junction bases numbered 5, after V lost 7 bases and J lost 4 bases. The entire variable domain, with the rest obtained from reference TRBV5-1 and TRBJ1-3, is as follows: KAGVTQTPRYLIKTRGQQVTLSCSPISGHRSVSWYQQTPGQGLQFLFEYFSETQRNKGNFPGRFSGRQFSNSRSEMNVSTLELGDSALYLCASSGTDGNTIYFGEGSWLTVV.

This clone was seen only a few times. Relative to the germline gene, one junction end is altered; a read error may explain this. The chain combines TRBV28 with TRBJ2-6; TRBD1 is a possible D gene (5 bases). The CDR3 is made up of 17 amino acids. Germline CDR1 MDHEN, CDR2 SYDVKM. The CDR3 region is CASSTPRSKSGANGLTF. Here the CDR3 DNA reads TGTGCCAGCAGTACCCCAAGGTCGAAGTCTGGGGCCAACGGCCTGACTTTC.

The chain joins TRBV10-3 to TRBJ1-1; perhaps TRBD1 as D (6 bases). The V gene lost 0 bases and the J gene lost 8 bases, with 13 bases spanning the gap. The CDR3 extends over 14 amino acids. Germline V gives CDR1 ENHRY, CDR2 SYGVKD. The chain's CDR3 is CAISESGQRPEAFF. The CDR3 coding sequence is TGTGCCATCAGTGAGTCTGGACAGCGGCCCGAAGCTTTCTTT.

J is TRBJ2-3 and V is TRBV6-1; possible D gene TRBD2, 5 bases. The V end was cut by 10 bases, the J end by 7 bases, with 12 bases between. Germline V gives CDR1 MNHNS, CDR2 SASEGT. This CDR3 region has 11 residues. CDR3 bases: TGTGCCACCTTCTTAGCGTATACGCAGTATTTT. Protein: CATFLAYTQYF.

The chain employs TRBV5-6 and TRBJ1-2; D uncertain. Trimming removed 0 bases from V and 6 bases from J, with 3 bases in between. The length of the CDR3 is 11 residues. Looked up from germline, CDR1 is SGHDT and CDR2 is YYEEEE. CDR3 DNA: TGTGCCAGCAGCTTGGGGCATGGCTACACCTTC. It yields the protein CASSLGHGYTF.

The chain recombines TRBV18 with TRBJ1-5; tentative D call: TRBD1 (5 bases). Per germline, CDR1 KGHSH and CDR2 LQKENI. Trimming left V 3 bases short and J 1 base short, with 10 bases between. The CDR3 covers 15 residues. In DNA, the CDR3 is TGTGCCAGCTCACCGGGCAGGGCAAGCAATCAGCCCCAGCATTTT. Translation gives CASSPGRASNQPQHF.

In this sample, this clone turned up once. The rearrangement uses TRBV11-1 and TRBJ2-7, with 8 bases aligning to TRBD1. The CDR3 is 14 residues long. V was clipped by 5 bases and J by 2 bases; unmatched bases: 5. The germline gives CDR1 SGHAT, CDR2 FQDESV (reference sequence). The CDR3 spells CASSPDRVTYEQYF. In DNA, the CDR3 is TGTGCCAGCAGCCCGGACAGGGTGACCTACGAGCAGTACTTC.

The chain uses TRBV18 and TRBJ2-5; the match to TRBD1 covers 9 bases. The CDR3 spans 14 residues. From germline, CDR1 is KGHSH and CDR2 LQKENI. The V gene end was trimmed by 3 bases and the J gene end by 4 bases; junction bases not matched to a gene: 3. DNA of the CDR3: TGTGCCAGCTCACCGGCGGACAGGGGAGAGACCCAGTACTTC. Residues: CASSPADRGETQYF.

J is TRBJ1-1 and V is TRBV5-4; 10 nucleotides align to TRBD1. Germline assignment: CDR1 SGHNT and CDR2 YYREEE (reference sequence). The CDR3 has 16 residues. V shed 0 bases and J 5 bases; nucleotides not matched to a gene: 7. Here the CDR3 reads CASSLGSGTGVTEAFF. For the CDR3, the DNA is TGTGCCAGCAGCTTGGGGTCCGGGACAGGGGTAACTGAAGCTTTCTTT. Full variable domain (rest looked up from reference TRBV5-4 and TRBJ1-1): ETGVTQSPTHLIKTRGQQVTLRCSSQSGHNTVSWYQQALGQGPQFIFQYYREEENGRGNFPPRFSGLQFPNYSSELNVNALELDDSALYLCASSLGSGTGVTEAFFGQGTRLTVV.

In its sample, this clone was seen a few times. V is TRBV11-2 and J is TRBJ2-5, with D possibly TRBD2 on 6 matching bases. This CDR3 is 14 amino acids long. Germline assignment: CDR1 SGHAT and CDR2 FQNNGV. Trimming left V 5 bases short and J 3 bases short, with 13 bases between. CDR3 sequence: CASSQGGVEETQYF. The CDR3 nucleotides are TGTGCCAGCAGCCAAGGAGGGGTGGAAGAGACCCAGTACTTC.

The chain has TRBV27 and TRBJ2-1, with 9 bases lining up with TRBD1. After removal of 4 bases from V and 7 bases from J, the junction contained 11 bases not matched to a gene. Per the germline V gene, CDR1 is MNHEY and CDR2 is SMNVEV (reference sequence). CDR3 length: 16 residues. The CDR3, as DNA: TGTGCCAGCAGTTCCGCGGGACAGGGTTGGGGTAATGAGCAGTTCTTC. It encodes CASSSAGQGWGNEQFF.

V is TRBV6-6 and J is TRBJ2-7, with D maybe TRBD1 (5 bases). Trimming shortened V by 6 bases and J by 3 bases, and 9 bases separated the two germline ends. CDR1 is MNHNY, CDR2 SVGAGI, per germline (reference sequence). The CDR3 totals 12 residues. This CDR3 is CASRTVNYEQYF. The CDR3 DNA reads TGTGCCAGCAGGACAGTAAACTACGAGCAGTACTTC.

The chain links TRBV30 to TRBJ1-5; possibly TRBD1 for D (5 bases). Germline V CDR1 and CDR2: GTSNPN, SVGIG (reference sequence). Trimming took off 0 bases at V and 5 bases at J, with 8 bases between the two ends. This CDR3 has 13 amino acids. Written as DNA, the CDR3 is TGTGCCTGGAGTGTAGGAGGGGATCAGCCCCAGCATTTT. Protein sequence: CAWSVGGDQPQHF.

The chain has TRBV5-1 and TRBJ2-5, with D uncertain. The DNA end is more similar to TRBJ2-7, so the J call may be wrong. CDR1 is SGHRS, CDR2 YFSETQ, per germline. The CDR3 covers 14 residues. The CDR3 sequence: CASSPRRYPYEQYF. CDR3 DNA sequence: TGCGCCAGCAGCCCAAGGAGATATCCCTACGAGCAGTACTTC.

This clone showed up just once. The chain has TRBV14 and TRBJ1-2, with D possibly TRBD1 on 5 matching bases. CDR3 length: 14 amino acids. The ends were cut back, 2 bases at V and 6 bases at J, with 13 bases in the middle. CDR1 and CDR2 (germline): SGHDN, FVKESK. The CDR3 DNA reads TGTGCCAGCAGCCAATTCAGGGTGTACGATGGCTACACCTTC. It encodes CASSQFRVYDGYTF.

This sequence joins TRBV27 and TRBJ2-7, with D possibly TRBD2 on 6 matching bases. From germline, CDR1 is MNHEY and CDR2 SMNVEV (reference sequence). Trimming took off 3 bases at V and 2 bases at J, with 8 bases between the two ends. The CDR3 covers 13 residues. CDR3 DNA: TGTGCCAGCAGTTTCGGGGGAACCTACGAGCAGTACTTC. Its translation is CASSFGGTYEQYF.

The chain has TRBV11-2 and TRBJ1-6, with TRBD1 identical over 10 bases. This CDR3 contains 13 residues. In germline, CDR1 is SGHAT, CDR2 FQNNGV. The V and J ends lost 5 bases and 13 bases, in that order; junction bases with no gene match: 5. CDR3 loop: CASSRDRGGPLHF. The CDR3 nucleotides read TGTGCCAGCAGCCGGGACAGGGGAGGTCCCCTCCACTTT. Full variable domain (rest looked up from reference TRBV11-2 and TRBJ1-6): EAGVAQSPRYKIIEKRQSVAFWCNPISGHATLYWYQQILGQGPKLLIQFQNNGVVDDSQLPKDRFSAERLKGVDSTLKIQPAKLEDSAVYLCASSRDRGGPLHFGNGTRLTVT.

In its sample, this clone was seen a few times. This chain connects TRBV9 to TRBJ1-1; D is possibly TRBD1 (5 bases). The CDR3 length is 12 residues. Trimming took 0 bases from V and 8 from J, leaving 8 bases between them. Germline V CDR1 and CDR2: SGDLS, YYNGEE. CDR3 loop: CASSVGRGEAFF. CDR3 in DNA: TGTGCCAGCAGCGTAGGGCGGGGCGAAGCTTTCTTT.

The gene calls are TRBV28 and TRBJ2-1; D remains unclear. CDR1 is MDHEN and CDR2 is SYDVKM in the germline V gene. The CDR3 consists of 11 residues. V lost 6 bases and J lost 5, with 5 bases in between. CDR3 DNA: TGTGCCAGCAGGCTAGACAATGAGCAGTTCTTC. Translation: CASRLDNEQFF.

V is TRBV2 and J is TRBJ1-4; TRBD1 is a possible D gene (5 bases). CDR1 is SNHLY and CDR2 is FYNNEI in the germline V gene. Trimming left V 5 bases short and J 13 bases short, with 26 bases between. This CDR3 comprises 16 residues. This CDR3 reads CASSRGGNTLVLGLFF. The CDR3 DNA reads TGTGCCAGCAGTCGTGGGGGGAACACCCTGGTGTTGGGACTGTTTTTT.

This rearrangement joins TRBV18 to TRBJ1-1; 8 nucleotides match TRBD1. The CDR3 is made up of 17 amino acids. From germline, CDR1 is KGHSH and CDR2 LQKENI. V was clipped by 4 bases and J by 1 base; unmatched bases: 11. Here the CDR3 reads CASSLTGQGGSNTEAFF. DNA of the CDR3: TGTGCCAGCTCACTAACAGGACAGGGCGGTTCGAACACTGAAGCTTTCTTT.

CDR3 in amino acids: CASSPPGAYGEQFF. CDR3 sequence (DNA): TGTGCCAGCTCACCACCGGGAGCCTACGGTGAGCAGTTCTTC. The genes are TRBV18 and TRBJ2-1; a weak D match, TRBD2 (5 bases). The V gene lost 0 bases and the J gene lost 9 bases, with 12 bases spanning the gap. CDR3 length: 14 amino acids. CDR1 and CDR2 from the germline V gene are KGHSH and LQKENI.

This chain uses TRBV7-9 with TRBJ2-7, with D perhaps TRBD1 (6 bases). V was shortened by 4 bases and J by 2 bases, with 15 bases between the two germline ends. Germline lookup yields CDR1 SEHNR and CDR2 FQNEAQ (reference sequence). This CDR3 has 15 residues. The CDR3 spells CASSSTYRETYEQYF. Here the CDR3 DNA reads TGTGCCAGCAGCTCTACTTACAGGGAAACCTACGAGCAGTACTTC. The variable domain in full, with the rest retrieved from reference TRBV7-9 and TRBJ2-7, is DTGVSQNPRHKITKRGQNVTFRCDPISEHNRLYWYRQTLGQGPEFLTYFQNEAQLEKSRLLSDRFSAERPKGSFSTLEIQRTEQGDSAMYLCASSSTYRETYEQYFGPGTRLTVT.

The chain couples TRBV7-9 to TRBJ2-1; a possible D gene is TRBD2 (6 bases). The V gene's germline CDR1 is SEHNR and CDR2 FQNEAQ (reference sequence). V lost 4 bases to trimming and J lost 11 bases, with 18 bases between them. This CDR3 contains 14 residues. The CDR3 spells CASSSSGPEGQQFF. For the CDR3, the DNA is TGTGCCAGCAGCTCCAGCGGGCCCGAGGGTCAGCAGTTCTTC.

The V call is TRBV27, the J call TRBJ2-5; 9 bases align to TRBD2. V lost 8 bases, J lost 1 base, and 11 bases stayed unmatched. CDR1 MNHEY and CDR2 SMNVEV come from the germline V gene (reference sequence). This CDR3 has 16 residues. The CDR3 here is CASPTLAGDLQETQYF. DNA of the CDR3: TGTGCCAGCCCAACACTAGCGGGCGACCTCCAAGAGACCCAGTACTTC.

The chain uses TRBV7-2 and TRBJ2-5; 9 bases fit TRBD2. Trimming took 5 bases from V and 2 from J; bases not matched to a gene: 12. The CDR3 covers 17 residues. Per the germline V gene, CDR1 is SGHTA and CDR2 is FQGNSA. CDR3 amino acids: CASSPRRGAGGQETQYF. CDR3 bases: TGTGCCAGCAGCCCAAGGAGAGGAGCGGGGGGTCAAGAGACCCAGTACTTC.